The 10 T cell receptor beta chains presented below share a single source sample, sequenced in a study of low-dose radiotherapy and immunotherapy resistance in tumors. First-strand cDNA relied on TRAV- and TRBV-specific primers spanning alpha and beta chains. Both a constant-region primer and a V-primer adapter served to amplify TCRs across 15 to 20 PCR cycles. TCRdb used MiXCR to reprocess the reads, holding one entry per CDR3 protein. The profile covers about 91,000 distinct CDR3 sequences, with 20% to 25% appearing a single time and 10% to 15% taken by the ten largest. Time point defined: after trial treatment. Treatment specified: LDRT plus nivolumab, ipilimumab, low-dose cyclophosphamide and aspirin (RACIN trial). The material sequenced was PBMCs, taken after low-dose radiotherapy plus immunotherapy. Source of these receptors: a female donor with ovarian cancer.

Many counts were recorded for this clonotype. V and J are TRBV11-2 and TRBJ2-3; 13 positions agree with TRBD2. CDR1 and CDR2 from the germline V gene are SGHAT and FQNNGV. Losses at the gene ends were 5 bases for V and 2 bases for J; bases not matched to a gene: 13. The CDR3 sequence is 19 residues long. The chain's CDR3 is CASSPSVFGTSGITDTQYF. In nucleotides, the CDR3 is TGTGCCAGCAGCCCATCGGTTTTCGGGACTAGCGGGATCACAGATACGCAGTATTTT.

This clonotype has more than one count but fewer than ten. This rearrangement joins TRBV4-2 to TRBJ2-3; D possibly corresponds to TRBD1 (6 bases). The length of the CDR3 is 17 residues. Trimming left V 1 base short and J 0 bases short, with 14 bases between. Germline V gives CDR1 LGHNA, CDR2 YNFKEQ. The CDR3 nucleotides are TGTGCCAGCAGCCAAGCGTCCCGGGACACCAGCACAGATACGCAGTATTTT. Translating it yields CASSQASRDTSTDTQYF.

The table lists this clonotype with many counts. The CDR3 reads CSARVNDRTDTQYF. The CDR3 nucleotides read TGCAGTGCTAGAGTGAATGACCGCACAGATACGCAGTATTTT. The chain uses TRBV20-1 and TRBJ2-3; D gene ambiguous. There are 14 residues in the CDR3. Germline values: CDR1 DFQATT, CDR2 SNEGSKA (reference sequence). Trimming removed 1 base from V and 1 base from J, with 9 bases in between.

The gene calls are TRBV20-1 and TRBJ2-7, with D uncertain. Per the germline V gene, CDR1 is DFQATT and CDR2 is SNEGSKA (reference sequence). Trimming removed 1 base from V and 0 bases from J, with 13 bases in between. The CDR3 extends over 15 amino acids. The CDR3 region has the DNA TGCAGTGCTAGAGCCCCGCTCCAGAGCTCCTACGAGCAGTACTTC. This encodes CSARAPLQSSYEQYF.

This clonotype was seen at least ten times. The chain has TRBV6-6 and TRBJ1-6; D unresolved. The V gene's germline CDR1 is MNHNY and CDR2 SVGAGI (reference sequence). There are 14 residues in the CDR3. The V end was cut by 0 bases, the J end by 10 bases, with 10 bases between. CDR3 nucleotides: TGTGCCAGCAGTTACTCTAGGACTGAGTCACCCCTCCACTTT. It translates to CASSYSRTESPLHF.

This rearrangement joins TRBV7-9 to TRBJ2-7, with 10 bases that match TRBD1. The germline V gene has CDR1 SEHNR and CDR2 FQNEAQ (reference sequence). The V segment lost 5 bases and the J segment 2 bases; nucleotides outside the gene matches: 9. This CDR3 has 16 amino acids. CDR3: CASSQELGQGPYEQYF. Here the CDR3 DNA reads TGTGCCAGCAGCCAGGAGCTGGGACAGGGGCCCTACGAGCAGTACTTC.

This clonotype was detected ten times or more. The CDR3 sequence: CASSGQGYAQPQHF. For the CDR3, the DNA is TGTGCCAGCAGCGGTCAGGGATATGCACAGCCCCAGCATTTT. The chain carries TRBV11-2 and TRBJ1-5, with a possible D match to TRBD1 (5 bases). The germline gives CDR1 SGHAT, CDR2 FQNNGV. This CDR3 region has 14 residues. Trimming shortened V by 5 bases and J by 7 bases, and 15 bases separated the two germline ends.

The rearrangement links TRBV19 to TRBJ1-1; 9 nucleotides match TRBD1. This CDR3 comprises 14 residues. V shed 4 bases, J shed 4 bases, and the junction held 4 bases outside the gene matches. Germline assignment: CDR1 LNHDA and CDR2 SQIVND (reference sequence). CDR3 DNA sequence: TGTGCCAGTAGTAAACAGGGGGCGGTCACTGAAGCTTTCTTT. Residues: CASSKQGAVTEAFF.

The rearrangement uses TRBV19 and TRBJ2-4, with D maybe TRBD1 (6 bases). Trimming removed 0 bases from V and 0 bases from J, with 15 bases in between. Germline V CDR1 and CDR2: LNHDA, SQIVND (reference sequence). The CDR3 sequence is 18 residues long. This chain's CDR3 is CASSIERGSALAKNIQYF. The CDR3 DNA sequence: TGTGCCAGTAGTATAGAGAGGGGGTCAGCGCTAGCCAAAAACATTCAGTACTTC.

A few counts support this clonotype. This chain connects TRBV4-3 to TRBJ2-3; 9 bases match TRBD2. Germline-derived CDR1 and CDR2 are LGHNA and YSLEER. This CDR3 region has 15 residues. V trimming: 4 bases; J trimming: 3 bases; junction bases outside the gene matches: 5. CDR3 sequence reads: CASSRLLAGTDTQYF. The CDR3, as DNA: TGCGCCAGCAGCCGACTCCTAGCGGGAACAGATACGCAGTATTTT.